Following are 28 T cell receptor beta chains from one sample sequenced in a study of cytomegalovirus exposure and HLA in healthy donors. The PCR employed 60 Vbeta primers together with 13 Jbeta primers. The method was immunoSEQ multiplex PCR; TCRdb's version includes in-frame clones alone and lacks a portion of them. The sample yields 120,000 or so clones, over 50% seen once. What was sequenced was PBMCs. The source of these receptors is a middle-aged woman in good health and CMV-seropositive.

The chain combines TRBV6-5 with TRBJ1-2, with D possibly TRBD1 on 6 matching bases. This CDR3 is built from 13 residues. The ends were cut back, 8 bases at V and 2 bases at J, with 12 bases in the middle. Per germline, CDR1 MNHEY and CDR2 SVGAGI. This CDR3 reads CASQRGANYGYTF. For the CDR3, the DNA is TGTGCCAGCCAGCGGGGGGCGAACTATGGCTACACCTTC.

CDR3 sequence: CASSEAVGASGSKYEQYF. The CDR3 DNA reads as TGTGCCAGCAGTGAAGCGGTGGGAGCTAGCGGGAGTAAATACGAGCAGTACTTC. The chain links TRBV6-1 to TRBJ2-7, with TRBD2 identical over 10 bases. V dropped 0 bases and J dropped 4; count of bases not matched to a gene: 12. Germline CDR1 is MNHNS and CDR2 is SASEGT. CDR3 length: 18 amino acids.

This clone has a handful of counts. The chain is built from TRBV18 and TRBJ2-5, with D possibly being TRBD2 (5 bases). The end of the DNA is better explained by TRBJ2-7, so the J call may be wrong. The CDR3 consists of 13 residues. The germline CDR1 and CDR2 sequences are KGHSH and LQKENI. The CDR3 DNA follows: TGTGCCAGCTCACCAGGGAGCTCCTACGAGCAGTACTTC. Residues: CASSPGSSYEQYF.

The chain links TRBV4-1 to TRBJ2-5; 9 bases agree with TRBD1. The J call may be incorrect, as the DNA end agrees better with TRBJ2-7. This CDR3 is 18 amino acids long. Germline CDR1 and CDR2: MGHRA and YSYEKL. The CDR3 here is CASSQEGLTGTGSYEQYF. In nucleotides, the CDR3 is TGCGCCAGCAGCCAAGAGGGGCTAACCGGGACAGGGTCCTACGAGCAGTACTTC.

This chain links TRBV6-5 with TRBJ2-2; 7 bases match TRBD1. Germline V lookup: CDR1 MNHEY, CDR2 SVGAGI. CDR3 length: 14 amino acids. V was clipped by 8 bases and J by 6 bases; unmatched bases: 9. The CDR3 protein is CASGPRGRSGELFF. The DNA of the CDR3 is TGTGCCAGCGGCCCAAGGGGGCGATCCGGGGAGCTGTTTTTT.

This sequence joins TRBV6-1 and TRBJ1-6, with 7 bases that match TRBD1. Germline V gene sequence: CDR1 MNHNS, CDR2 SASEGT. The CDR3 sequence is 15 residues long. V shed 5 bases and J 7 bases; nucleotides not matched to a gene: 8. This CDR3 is CASSPGQVGNSPLHF. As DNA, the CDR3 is TGTGCCAGCAGTCCAGGACAGGTTGGGAATTCACCCCTCCACTTT.

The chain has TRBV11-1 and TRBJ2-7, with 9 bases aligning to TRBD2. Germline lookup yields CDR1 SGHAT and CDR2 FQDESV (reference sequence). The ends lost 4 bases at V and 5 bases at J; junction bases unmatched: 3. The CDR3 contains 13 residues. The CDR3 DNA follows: TGTGCCAGCAGCTCTTCTAGCGGGAACGAGCAGTACTTC. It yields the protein CASSSSSGNEQYF.

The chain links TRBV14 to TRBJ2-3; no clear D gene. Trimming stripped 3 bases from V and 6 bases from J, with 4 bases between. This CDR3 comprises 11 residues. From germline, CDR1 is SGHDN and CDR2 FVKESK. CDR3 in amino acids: CASSQSDTQYF. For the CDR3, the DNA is TGTGCCAGCAGCCAGTCGGATACGCAGTATTTT.

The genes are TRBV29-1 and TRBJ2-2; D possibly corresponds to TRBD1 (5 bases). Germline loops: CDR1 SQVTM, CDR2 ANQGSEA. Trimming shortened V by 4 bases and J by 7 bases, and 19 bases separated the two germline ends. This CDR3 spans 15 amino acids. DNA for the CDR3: TGCAGCGTTGCAAGGGGCATAGGGGCAGACGGGGAGCTGTTTTTT. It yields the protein CSVARGIGADGELFF.

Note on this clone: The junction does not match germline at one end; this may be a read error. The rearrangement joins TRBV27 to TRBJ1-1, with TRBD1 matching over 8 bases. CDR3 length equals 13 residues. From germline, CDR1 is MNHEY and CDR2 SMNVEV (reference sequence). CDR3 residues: CASSPRQGPEAFF. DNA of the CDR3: TGTGCCAGCAGTCCAAGACAGGGGCCTGAGGCTTTCTTT.

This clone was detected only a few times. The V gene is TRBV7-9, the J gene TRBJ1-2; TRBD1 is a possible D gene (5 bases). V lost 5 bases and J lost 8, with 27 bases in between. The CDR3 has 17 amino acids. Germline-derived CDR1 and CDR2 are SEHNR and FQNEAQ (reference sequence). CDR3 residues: CASSHGAVDQGFTGYTF. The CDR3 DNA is TGTGCCAGCAGCCATGGGGCGGTAGATCAGGGCTTTACCGGCTACACCTTC.

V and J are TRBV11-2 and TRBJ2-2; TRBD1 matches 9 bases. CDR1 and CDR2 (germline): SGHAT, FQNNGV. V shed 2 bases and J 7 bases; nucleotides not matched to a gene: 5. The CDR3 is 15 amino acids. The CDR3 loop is CASSLRTGEVGELFF. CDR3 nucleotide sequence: TGTGCCAGCAGCTTAAGGACAGGGGAAGTCGGGGAGCTGTTTTTT.

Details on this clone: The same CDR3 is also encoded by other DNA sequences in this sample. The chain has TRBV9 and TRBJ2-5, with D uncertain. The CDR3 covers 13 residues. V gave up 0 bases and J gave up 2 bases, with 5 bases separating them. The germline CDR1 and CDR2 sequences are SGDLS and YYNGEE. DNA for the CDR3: TGTGCCAGCAGCGTAGATACACAAGAGACCCAGTACTTC. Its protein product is CASSVDTQETQYF.

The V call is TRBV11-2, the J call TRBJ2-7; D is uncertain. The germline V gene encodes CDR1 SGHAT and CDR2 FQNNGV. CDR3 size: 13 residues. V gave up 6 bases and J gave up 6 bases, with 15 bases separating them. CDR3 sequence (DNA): TGTGCCAGCAGTCCCGACGAGAGGCGCGAGCAGTACTTC. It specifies CASSPDERREQYF.

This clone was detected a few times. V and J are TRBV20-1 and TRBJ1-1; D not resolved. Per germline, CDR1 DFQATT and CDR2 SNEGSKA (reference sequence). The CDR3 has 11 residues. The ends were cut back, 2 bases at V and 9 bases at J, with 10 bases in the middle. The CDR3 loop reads CSARQQPKAFF. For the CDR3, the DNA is TGCAGTGCTAGACAACAACCGAAAGCTTTCTTT.

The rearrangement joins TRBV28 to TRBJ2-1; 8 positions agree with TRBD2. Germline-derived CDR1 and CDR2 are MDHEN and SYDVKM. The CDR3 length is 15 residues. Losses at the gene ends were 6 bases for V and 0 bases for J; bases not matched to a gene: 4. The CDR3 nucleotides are TGTGCCAGCAGCCTAGCGGGCCTCTCCTACAATGAGCAGTTCTTC. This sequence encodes CASSLAGLSYNEQFF.

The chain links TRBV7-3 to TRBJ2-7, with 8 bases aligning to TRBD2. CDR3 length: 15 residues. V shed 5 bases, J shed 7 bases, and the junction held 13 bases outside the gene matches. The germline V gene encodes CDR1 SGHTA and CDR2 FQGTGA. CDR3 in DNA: TGTGCCAGCAGCGGCGGGGCGGGCGGGAGGTATGAGCAGTACTTC. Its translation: CASSGGAGGRYEQYF.

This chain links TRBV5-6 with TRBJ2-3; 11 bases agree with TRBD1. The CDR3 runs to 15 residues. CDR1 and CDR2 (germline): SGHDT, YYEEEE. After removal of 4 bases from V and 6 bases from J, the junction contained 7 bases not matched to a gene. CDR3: CASSLGQGGGDTQYF. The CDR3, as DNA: TGTGCCAGCAGCCTGGGACAGGGGGGTGGCGATACGCAGTATTTT.

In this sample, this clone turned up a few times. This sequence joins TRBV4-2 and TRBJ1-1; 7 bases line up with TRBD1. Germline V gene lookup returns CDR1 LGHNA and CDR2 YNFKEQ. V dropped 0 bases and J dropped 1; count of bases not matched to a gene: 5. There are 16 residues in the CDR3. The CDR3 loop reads CASSQEGGQWNTEAFF. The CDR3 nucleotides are TGTGCCAGCAGCCAAGAGGGGGGACAGTGGAACACTGAAGCTTTCTTT.

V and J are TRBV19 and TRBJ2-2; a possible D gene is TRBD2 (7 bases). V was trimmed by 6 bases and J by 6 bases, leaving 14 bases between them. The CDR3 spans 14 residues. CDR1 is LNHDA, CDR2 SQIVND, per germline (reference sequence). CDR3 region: CASSYREGAGELFF. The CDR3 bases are TGTGCCAGTAGCTACAGGGAGGGGGCCGGGGAGCTGTTTTTT.

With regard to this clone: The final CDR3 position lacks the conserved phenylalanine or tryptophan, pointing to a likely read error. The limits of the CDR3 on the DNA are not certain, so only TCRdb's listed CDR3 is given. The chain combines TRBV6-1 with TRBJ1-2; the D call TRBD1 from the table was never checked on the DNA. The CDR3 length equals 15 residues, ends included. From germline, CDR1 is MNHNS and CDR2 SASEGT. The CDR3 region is CASSEATAGTPHFIS.

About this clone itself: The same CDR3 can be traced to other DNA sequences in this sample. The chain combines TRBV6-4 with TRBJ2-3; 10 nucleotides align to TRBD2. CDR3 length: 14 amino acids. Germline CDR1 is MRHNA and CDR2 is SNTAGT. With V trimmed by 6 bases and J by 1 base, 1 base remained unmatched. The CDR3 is CASSLAGGTDTQYF. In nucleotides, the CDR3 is TGTGCCAGCAGCCTAGCGGGAGGCACAGATACGCAGTATTTT.

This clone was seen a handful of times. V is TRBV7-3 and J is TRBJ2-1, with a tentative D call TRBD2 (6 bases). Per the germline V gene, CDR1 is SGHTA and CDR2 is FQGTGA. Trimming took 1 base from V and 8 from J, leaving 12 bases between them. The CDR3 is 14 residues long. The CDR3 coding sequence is TGTGCCAGCAGCTTAATCGGGGGAACGGATGAGCAGTTCTTC. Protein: CASSLIGGTDEQFF.

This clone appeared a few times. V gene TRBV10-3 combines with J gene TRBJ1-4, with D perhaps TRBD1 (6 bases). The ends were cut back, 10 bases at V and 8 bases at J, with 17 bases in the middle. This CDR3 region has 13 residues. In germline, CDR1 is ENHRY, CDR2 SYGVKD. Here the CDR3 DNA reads TGTGCCACCAAACAGGGTCTGTTCGAAAAACTGTTTTTT. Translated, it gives CATKQGLFEKLFF.

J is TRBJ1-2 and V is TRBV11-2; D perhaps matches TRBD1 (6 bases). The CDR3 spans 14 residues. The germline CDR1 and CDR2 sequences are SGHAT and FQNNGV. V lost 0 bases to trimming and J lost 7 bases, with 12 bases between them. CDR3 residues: CASSLEAQGRGYTF. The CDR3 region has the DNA TGTGCCAGCAGCTTAGAAGCACAGGGACGTGGCTACACCTTC.

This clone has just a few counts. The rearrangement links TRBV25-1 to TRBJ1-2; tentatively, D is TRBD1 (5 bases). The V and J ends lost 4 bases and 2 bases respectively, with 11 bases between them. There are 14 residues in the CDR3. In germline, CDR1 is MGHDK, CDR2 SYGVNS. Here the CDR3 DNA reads TGTGCCAGCAGTGGGGGACTGATAAACTATGGCTACACCTTC. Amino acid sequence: CASSGGLINYGYTF.

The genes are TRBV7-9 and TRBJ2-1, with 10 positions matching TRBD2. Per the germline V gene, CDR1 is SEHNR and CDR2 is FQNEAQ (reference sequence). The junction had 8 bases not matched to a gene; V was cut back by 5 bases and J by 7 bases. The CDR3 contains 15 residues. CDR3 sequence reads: CASSPGSGRLNEQFF. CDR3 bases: TGTGCCAGCAGCCCAGGTAGCGGGAGGTTAAATGAGCAGTTCTTC.

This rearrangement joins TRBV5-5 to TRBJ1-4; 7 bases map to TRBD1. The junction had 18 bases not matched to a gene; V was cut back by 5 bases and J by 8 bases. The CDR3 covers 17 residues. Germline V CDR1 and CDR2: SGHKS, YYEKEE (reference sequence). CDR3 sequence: CASSSFRGPQGGEKLFF. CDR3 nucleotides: TGTGCCAGCAGTTCGTTCAGGGGCCCCCAGGGGGGAGAAAAACTGTTTTTT.